This T cell receptor (beta chain) was documented in a study of shared clonotypes between healthy human individuals. Overall study findings and caveats: Rarefaction exposed incomplete sorted-subset sequencing despite large depth. For naive CD4 cells, approximately 4.7% of clonotypes were shared across a handful of donors.

Over several immunoSEQ plates, each subset's genomic DNA was distributed in even portions. Profiled with immunoSEQ multiplex PCR; TCRdb holds only in-frame clones, not every one. The sample lists hundreds of thousands of clones, 85% to 95% seen once, with approximately 0.12% in the top ten. With regard to this clone: Its target is not known.

The CDR3 is made up of 16 amino acids. The ends were cut back, 4 bases at V and 0 bases at J, with 13 bases in the middle. Germline CDR1 and CDR2: SNHLY and FYNNEI. Positive CCR7 selection of CD45RO-negative cells yielded the naive CD8 cells, and terminally differentiated effector memory CD45RA+ cells were excluded. The chain uses TRBV2 and TRBJ1-5; no clear D. The TCR sequence derives from a woman aged 30 to 39 in good health. The sample comprised naive CD8+ T cells sorted from blood. The CDR3 DNA sequence: TGTGCCAGCAGTGTTTACAGCCCTTATAGCAATCAGCCCCAGCATTTT. As protein: CASSVYSPYSNQPQHF.